This entry concerns a single TCR beta chain. The data belong to a study of T cell responses to AZD1222 COVID-19 vaccine. Sequencing used immunoSEQ multiplex PCR; TCRdb keeps in-frame clones, though not all of them. The data show about 110,000 clones, roughly 88% seen once. Combined were second doses at about 4 or about 12 weeks. This material consisted of peripheral blood, taken 28 days after the second AZD1222 dose. The receptor was derived from an adult who received the AZD1222 COVID-19 vaccine.

The CDR3 DNA is TGTGCCAGCAGCTTAGCGTTTGGCAGGCAGTATGGCTACACCTTC. Translated: CASSLAFGRQYGYTF. The rearrangement uses TRBV7-2 and TRBJ1-2, with D hard to call. Germline V gene sequence: CDR1 SGHTA, CDR2 FQGNSA. This CDR3 is built from 15 residues. V lost 0 bases, J lost 5 bases, and 13 bases lay in between. The full variable domain, in which reference TRBV7-2 and TRBJ1-2 provide the parts outside the CDR3, is GAGVSQSPSNKVTEKGKDVELRCDPISGHTALYWYRQSLGQGLEFLIYFQGNSAPDKSGLPSDRFSAERTGGSVSTLTIQRTQQEDSAVYLCASSLAFGRQYGYTFGSGTRLTVV.